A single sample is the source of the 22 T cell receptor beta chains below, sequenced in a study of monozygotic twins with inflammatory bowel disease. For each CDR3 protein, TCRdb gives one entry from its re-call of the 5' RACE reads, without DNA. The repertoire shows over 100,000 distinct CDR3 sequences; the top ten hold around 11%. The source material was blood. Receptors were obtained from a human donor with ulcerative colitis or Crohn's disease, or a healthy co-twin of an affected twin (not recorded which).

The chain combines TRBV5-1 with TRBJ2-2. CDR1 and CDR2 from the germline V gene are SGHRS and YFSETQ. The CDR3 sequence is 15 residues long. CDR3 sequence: CASSPLGVNTGELFF.

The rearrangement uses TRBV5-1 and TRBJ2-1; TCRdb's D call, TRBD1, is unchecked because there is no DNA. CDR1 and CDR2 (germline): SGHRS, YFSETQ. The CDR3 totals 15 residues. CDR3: CASSLGTGGYNEQFF. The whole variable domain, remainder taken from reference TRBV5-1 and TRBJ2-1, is KAGVTQTPRYLIKTRGQQVTLSCSPISGHRSVSWYQQTPGQGLQFLFEYFSETQRNKGNFPGRFSGRQFSNSRSEMNVSTLELGDSALYLCASSLGTGGYNEQFFGPGTRLTVL.

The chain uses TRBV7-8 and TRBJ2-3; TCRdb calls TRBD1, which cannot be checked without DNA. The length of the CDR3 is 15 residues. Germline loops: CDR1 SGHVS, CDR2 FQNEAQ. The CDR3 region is CASSSYRGTTDTQYF.

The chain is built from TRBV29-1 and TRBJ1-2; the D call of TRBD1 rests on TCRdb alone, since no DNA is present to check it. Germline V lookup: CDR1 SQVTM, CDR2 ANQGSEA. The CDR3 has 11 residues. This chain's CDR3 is CSAHTGSGYTF.

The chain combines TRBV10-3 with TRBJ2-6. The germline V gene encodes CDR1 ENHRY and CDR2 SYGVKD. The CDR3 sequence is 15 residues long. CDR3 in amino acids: CAISESGSGANVLTF.

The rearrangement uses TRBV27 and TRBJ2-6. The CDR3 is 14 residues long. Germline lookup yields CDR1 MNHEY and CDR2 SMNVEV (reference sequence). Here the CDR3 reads CASSKLSGANVLTF.

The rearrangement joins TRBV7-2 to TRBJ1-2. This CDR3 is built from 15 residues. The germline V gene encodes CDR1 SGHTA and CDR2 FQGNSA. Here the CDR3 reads CASSPDGGTNYGYTF.

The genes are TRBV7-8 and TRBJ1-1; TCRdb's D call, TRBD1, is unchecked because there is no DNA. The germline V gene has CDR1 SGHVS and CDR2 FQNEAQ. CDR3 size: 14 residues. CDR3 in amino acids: CASSTRAKNTEAFF.

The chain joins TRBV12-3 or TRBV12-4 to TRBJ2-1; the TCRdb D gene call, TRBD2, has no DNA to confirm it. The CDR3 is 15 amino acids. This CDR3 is CASSPLAASDNEQFF.

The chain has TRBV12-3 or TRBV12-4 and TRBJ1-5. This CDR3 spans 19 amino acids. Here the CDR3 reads CASSFWFFGPNGSNQPQHF.

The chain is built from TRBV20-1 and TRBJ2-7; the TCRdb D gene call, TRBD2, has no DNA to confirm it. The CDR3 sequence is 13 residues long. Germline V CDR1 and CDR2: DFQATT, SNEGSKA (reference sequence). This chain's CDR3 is CSAPPSGKSEQYF.

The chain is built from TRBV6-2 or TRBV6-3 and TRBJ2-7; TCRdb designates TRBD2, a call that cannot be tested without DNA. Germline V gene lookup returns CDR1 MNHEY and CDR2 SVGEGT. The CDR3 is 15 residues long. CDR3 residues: CASSYVAGGSYEQYF.

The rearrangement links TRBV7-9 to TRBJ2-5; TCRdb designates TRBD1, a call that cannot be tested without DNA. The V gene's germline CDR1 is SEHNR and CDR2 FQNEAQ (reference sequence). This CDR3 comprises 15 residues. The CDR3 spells CASSLPPGLRETQYF.

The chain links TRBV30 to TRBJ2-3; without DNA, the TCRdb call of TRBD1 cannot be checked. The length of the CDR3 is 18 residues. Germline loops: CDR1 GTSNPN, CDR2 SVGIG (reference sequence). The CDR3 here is CAWSVTLQAGTGIDTQYF.

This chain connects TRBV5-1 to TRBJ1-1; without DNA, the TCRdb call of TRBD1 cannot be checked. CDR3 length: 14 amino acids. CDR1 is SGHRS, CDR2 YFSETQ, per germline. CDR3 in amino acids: CASSFGQGSTEAFF.

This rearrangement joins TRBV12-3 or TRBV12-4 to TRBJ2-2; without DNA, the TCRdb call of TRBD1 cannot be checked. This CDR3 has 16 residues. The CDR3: CASSFRQAPNTGELFF.

This CDR3 is CASSDGVANTEAFF. The rearrangement links TRBV9 to TRBJ1-1. From germline, CDR1 is SGDLS and CDR2 YYNGEE. This CDR3 is built from 14 residues.

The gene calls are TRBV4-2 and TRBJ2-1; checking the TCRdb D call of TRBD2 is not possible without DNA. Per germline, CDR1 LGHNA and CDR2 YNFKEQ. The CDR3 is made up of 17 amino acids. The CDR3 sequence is CASSQDPLAGEYNEQFF.

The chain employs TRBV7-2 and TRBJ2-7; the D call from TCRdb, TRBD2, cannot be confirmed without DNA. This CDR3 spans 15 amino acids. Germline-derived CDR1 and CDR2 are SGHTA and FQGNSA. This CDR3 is CASSETGSGVLKQYF. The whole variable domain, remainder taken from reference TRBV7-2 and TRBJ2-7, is GAGVSQSPSNKVTEKGKDVELRCDPISGHTALYWYRQSLGQGLEFLIYFQGNSAPDKSGLPSDRFSAERTGGSVSTLTIQRTQQEDSAVYLCASSETGSGVLKQYFGPGTRLTVT.

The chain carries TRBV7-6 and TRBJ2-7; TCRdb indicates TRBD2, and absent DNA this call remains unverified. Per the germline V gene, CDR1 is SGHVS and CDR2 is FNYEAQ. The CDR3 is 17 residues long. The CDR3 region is CASSLVGSGRGMGEQYF.

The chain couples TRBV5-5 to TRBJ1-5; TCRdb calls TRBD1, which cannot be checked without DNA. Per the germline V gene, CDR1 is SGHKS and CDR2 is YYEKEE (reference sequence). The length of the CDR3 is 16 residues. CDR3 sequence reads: CASSSGQGDSNQPQHF.

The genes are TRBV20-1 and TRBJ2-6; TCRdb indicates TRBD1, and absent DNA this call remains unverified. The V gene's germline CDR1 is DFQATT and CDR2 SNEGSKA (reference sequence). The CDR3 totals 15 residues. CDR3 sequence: CSATTAHSGANVLTF.